The entry below gives a single T cell receptor (beta chain) sequence along with its context. Original methodology: Cell counts per sample came from amplifying reference gene primers. Assay used: immunoSEQ multiplex PCR; TCRdb lists only in-frame clones, some missing. That table furnishes V, J and clone size, whereas the DNA furnished D and trimming. The sample yields 40,000 to 55,000 clones, roughly 90% seen once. The sample originates from a study of blood T cell repertoires in COVID-19. Study at large: The United States, Italy and Spain supplied acute and convalescent COVID-19 samples. Sample material is recorded as cDNA or gDNA derived from T cells, B-cell-depleted T cells, or PBMCs.

With V trimmed by 4 bases and J by 6 bases, 6 bases remained unmatched. This CDR3 comprises 14 residues. CDR1 is SGHTA and CDR2 is FQGNSA in the germline V gene. The sample taken for sequencing was peripheral blood. The source is a human donor in a cohort sampled during active COVID-19. V usage is TRBV7-2 and J usage is TRBJ1-5; 7 nucleotides agree with TRBD1. CDR3 protein: CASSSRQGGQPQHF. In nucleotides, the CDR3 is TGTGCCAGCAGCTCCCGACAGGGAGGTCAGCCCCAGCATTTT.